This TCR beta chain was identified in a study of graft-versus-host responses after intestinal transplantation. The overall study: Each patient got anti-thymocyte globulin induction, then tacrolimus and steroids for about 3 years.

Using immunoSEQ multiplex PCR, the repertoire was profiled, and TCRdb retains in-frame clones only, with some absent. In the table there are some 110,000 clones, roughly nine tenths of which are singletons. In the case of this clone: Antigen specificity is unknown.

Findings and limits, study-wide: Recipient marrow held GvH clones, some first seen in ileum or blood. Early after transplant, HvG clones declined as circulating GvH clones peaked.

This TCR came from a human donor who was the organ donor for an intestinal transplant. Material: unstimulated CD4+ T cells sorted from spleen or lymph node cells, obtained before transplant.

CDR3 coding DNA: TGTGCCTGGAGTGTACTAGGGCGCGAAGACTATGGCTACACCTTC. This codes for CAWSVLGREDYGYTF. The V and J genes are TRBV30 and TRBJ1-2, with D uncertain. This CDR3 is 15 amino acids long. Germline V gene data show CDR1 as GTSNPN and CDR2 as SVGIG (reference sequence). Trimming stripped 0 bases from V and 3 bases from J, with 14 bases between.